This TCR beta chain was found in a study of shared clonotypes between healthy human individuals. Germline V CDR1 and CDR2: GTSNPN, SVGIG (reference sequence). The CDR3 totals 14 residues. Trimming left V 3 bases short and J 3 bases short, with 12 bases between. Profiling relied on immunoSEQ multiplex PCR, and the TCRdb table lists in-frame clones only, not all of them. Of just over 2,000,000 clones in the sample, roughly 96% were seen once. There are a few counts of this clone. This sequence was found in a man younger than 30 in good health. The chain is built from TRBV30 and TRBJ1-5, with D perhaps matching TRBD1 (5 bases). The material sequenced was naive CD4+ T cells sorted from blood. Documented subset: CD45RA+ positively selected. The CDR3 spells CAWSRDGDNQPQHF. CDR3 nucleotides: TGTGCCTGGAGCCGGGACGGTGACAATCAGCCCCAGCATTTT. Drawing the rest from reference TRBV30 and TRBJ1-5, the complete variable domain is SQTIHQWPATLVQPVGSPLSLECTVEGTSNPNLYWYRQAAGRGLQLLFYSVGIGQISSEVPQNLSASRPQDRQFILSSKKLLLSDSGFYLCAWSRDGDNQPQHFGDGTRLSIL.